This TCR beta chain comes out of a study of blood T cell repertoires in COVID-19. As for the study in general: There were acute and convalescent COVID-19 samples, and they came from the United States, Italy and Spain. Sources were T cells, B-cell-depleted T cells, or PBMCs; the material itself was cDNA or gDNA.

With V trimmed by 5 bases and J by 4 bases, 5 bases remained unmatched. This CDR3 contains 13 residues. As handled by the study authors: Amplifying reference gene primers gave estimates of nucleated cell counts. The method was immunoSEQ multiplex PCR; TCRdb's version includes in-frame clones alone and lacks a portion of them. V and J calls and clone size are given by that table; D and trimming were obtained from the DNA. The data show about 86,000 clones, just under 85% seen once. V gene TRBV12-3 or TRBV12-4 combines with J gene TRBJ2-7; 7 nucleotides line up with TRBD2. The clonotype was recovered from a man aged 50 or older with acute or convalescent COVID-19. The sequencing sample was made of peripheral blood. CDR3 region: CASSRGTTYEQYF. CDR3 DNA sequence: TGTGCCAGCAGTCGCGGGACTACGTACGAGCAGTACTTC.